A single sample gave rise to the 12 T cell receptor beta chains below, sequenced in a study of blood T cell repertoires in COVID-19. The assay was immunoSEQ multiplex PCR, and TCRdb's table has in-frame clones only and misses some. This sample has under 20,000 clones, with roughly 88% found just once. The sample taken for sequencing was peripheral blood. The receptors shown here come from a human donor in a cohort sampled during active COVID-19.

The chain recombines TRBV7-8 with TRBJ2-1; 7 bases fit TRBD2. J was trimmed by 2 bases and V by 3 bases; bases with no gene match: 7. The CDR3 is 16 amino acids. CDR1 and CDR2 (germline): SGHVS, FQNEAQ. DNA for the CDR3: TGTGCCAGCAGCTTGGGTGGGGGAGGGACCTACAATGAGCAGTTCTTC. Its protein is CASSLGGGGTYNEQFF.

The chain employs TRBV7-3 and TRBJ2-2; TRBD2 is a possible D gene (5 bases). Germline V gene sequence: CDR1 SGHTA, CDR2 FQGTGA. V was pared by 2 bases and J by 7 bases, with 14 bases between. This CDR3 region has 15 residues. The CDR3 here is CASSLRGRRDGELFF. CDR3 DNA sequence: TGTGCCAGCAGCTTACGAGGGAGAAGGGACGGGGAGCTGTTTTTT.

This chain joins TRBV27 and TRBJ2-7; TRBD1 is a possible D gene (5 bases). V was shortened by 0 bases and J by 2 bases, with 14 bases between the two germline ends. This CDR3 is 16 amino acids long. Germline loops: CDR1 MNHEY, CDR2 SMNVEV (reference sequence). As DNA, the CDR3 is TGTGCCAGCAGTTTATCGCCTACAGGTTCTACCTACGAGCAGTACTTC. As protein: CASSLSPTGSTYEQYF.

The chain links TRBV2 to TRBJ2-7, with 7 bases fitting TRBD2. The trim removed 4 bases at V and 5 bases at J, leaving 8 bases unmatched. Looked up from germline, CDR1 is SNHLY and CDR2 is FYNNEI. The CDR3 has 14 residues. CDR3 DNA sequence: TGTGCCAGCAGTGCCCGTGGGGGGAGGGACGAGCAGTACTTC. It codes for CASSARGGRDEQYF.

The V gene is TRBV18, the J gene TRBJ1-3; D remains unclear. Trimming took off 0 bases at V and 2 bases at J, with 5 bases between the two ends. In germline, CDR1 is KGHSH, CDR2 LQKENI. The CDR3 is made up of 14 amino acids. CDR3 sequence (DNA): TGTGCCAGCTCACCACCATCTCCTGGAAACACCATATATTTT. This codes for CASSPPSPGNTIYF.

The chain is built from TRBV4-1 and TRBJ1-6, with D unresolved. V gave up 0 bases and J gave up 8 bases, with 5 bases separating them. CDR1 and CDR2 (germline): MGHRA, YSYEKL. There are 13 residues in the CDR3. DNA for the CDR3: TGCGCCAGCAGCCAAGATCCGGATTCACCCCTCCACTTT. Encoded protein: CASSQDPDSPLHF.

The chain has TRBV4-2 and TRBJ2-3; weak D call: TRBD2 (5 bases). Germline loops: CDR1 LGHNA, CDR2 YNFKEQ. Trimming pared 0 bases from V and 1 base from J, leaving 11 bases between. This CDR3 comprises 16 residues. CDR3 coding DNA: TGTGCCAGCAGCCAAGAAAGGTGGCGGGGCACAGATACGCAGTATTTT. Protein sequence: CASSQERWRGTDTQYF.

This chain joins TRBV24-1 and TRBJ2-7; 9 bases align to TRBD1. V lost 6 bases and J lost 4; bases outside the gene matches: 9. Germline V CDR1 and CDR2: KGHDR, SFDVKD. CDR3 length: 15 residues. The CDR3 region has the DNA TGTGCCACCAGTCCCTCTGGGACAGGGACTTACGAGCAGTACTTC. Its protein product is CATSPSGTGTYEQYF.

This CDR3 is CASRSDDRANTEAFF. CDR3 bases: TGTGCCAGCAGGTCTGACGACAGAGCGAACACTGAAGCTTTCTTT. This rearrangement joins TRBV28 to TRBJ1-1, with D possibly TRBD1 on 5 matching bases. Trimming pared 6 bases from V and 1 base from J, leaving 15 bases between. The CDR3 totals 15 residues. CDR1 is MDHEN, CDR2 SYDVKM, per germline. The variable domain in full, completed from reference TRBV28 and TRBJ1-1, reads DVKVTQSSRYLVKRTGEKVFLECVQDMDHENMFWYRQDPGLGLRLIYFSYDVKMKEKGDIPEGYSVSREKKERFSLILESASTNQTSMYLCASRSDDRANTEAFFGQGTRLTVV.

The rearrangement uses TRBV21-1 and TRBJ1-2; the table's D gene call, TRBD1, was not cross checked with the DNA. TRBV21-1 is shown as a pseudogene. The CDR3 covers 16 residues. The CDR3 DNA is TGTGCCAGCAGCAAAAGATCCGGGACAGAGATCTATGGCTACACCTTC. Amino acids: CASSKRSGTEIYGYTF.

The chain couples TRBV5-5 to TRBJ1-3; TRBD1 aligns across 9 bases. The germline CDR1 and CDR2 sequences are SGHKS and YYEKEE (reference sequence). There are 16 residues in the CDR3. The V and J ends lost 4 bases and 3 bases, in that order; junction bases with no gene match: 8. In DNA, the CDR3 is TGTGCCAGCAGCCCTCAACAGGGGGCAGGTGGAAACACCATATATTTT. It codes for CASSPQQGAGGNTIYF.

The CDR3 nucleotides are TGTGCCAGCAGAACAGGGGGCTATTATGGCTACACCTTC. Translated: CASRTGGYYGYTF. The chain links TRBV28 to TRBJ1-2; 9 bases line up with TRBD1. The CDR3 sequence is 13 residues long. Per germline, CDR1 MDHEN and CDR2 SYDVKM. V gave up 6 bases and J gave up 5 bases; unmatched junction bases: 4.